Presented here are 18 T cell receptor beta chains from one specimen sequenced in a study of blood T cell repertoires in COVID-19. TCRdb's copy holds only in-frame clones and misses some; the assay was immunoSEQ multiplex PCR. In the table there are fewer than 200,000 clones, roughly 90% of which are singletons. Sequencing was performed on peripheral blood. The receptors originated from a man aged 45-60 years with acute or convalescent COVID-19.

This chain connects TRBV9 to TRBJ2-3; 14 positions agree with TRBD2. V lost 3 bases and J lost 1; bases outside the gene matches: 10. CDR1 is SGDLS, CDR2 YYNGEE, per germline. The CDR3 loop spans 19 amino acids. CDR3 in amino acids: CASSEDPGLAGARTDTQYF. The CDR3 DNA reads TGTGCCAGCAGCGAAGACCCGGGACTAGCGGGGGCCCGCACAGATACGCAGTATTTT.

The chain recombines TRBV18 with TRBJ2-2; D possibly corresponds to TRBD2 (5 bases). Germline CDR1 KGHSH, CDR2 LQKENI. CDR3 size: 11 residues. V lost 10 bases and J lost 6, with 9 bases in between. The CDR3 DNA sequence: TGTGCCACCTCCGGGGCCGGGGAGCTGTTTTTT. Amino acids: CATSGAGELFF.

J is TRBJ2-7 and V is TRBV3-1 (or the pseudogene TRBV3-2), with 7 bases that match TRBD2. V trimming: 3 bases; J trimming: 6 bases; junction bases outside the gene matches: 11. CDR3 length: 15 amino acids. Germline V lookup: CDR1 LGHDT, CDR2 YNNKEL (reference sequence). In DNA form, the CDR3 reads TGTGCCAGCAGCCATCGGGGCGGGAGTCGAACCGAGCAGTACTTC. This gives the protein CASSHRGGSRTEQYF.

The V gene is TRBV6-5, the J gene TRBJ2-1; 7 bases line up with TRBD2. The CDR3 is 16 amino acids. CDR1 MNHEY and CDR2 SVGAGI come from the germline V gene. Trimming cost V 4 bases and J 3 bases; bases outside gene matches: 9. The CDR3 nucleotides are TGTGCCAGCAGTTCCGGTGGGGGGGGTTACTACAATGAGCAGTTCTTC. Translated, it gives CASSSGGGGYYNEQFF.

The chain combines TRBV7-9 with TRBJ2-5; D unclear. Germline loops: CDR1 SEHNR, CDR2 FQNEAQ (reference sequence). V was pared by 3 bases and J by 5 bases, with 16 bases between. The CDR3 runs 15 residues. CDR3 in amino acids: CASSFHTGARETQYF. The CDR3 nucleotides read TGTGCCAGCAGCTTCCACACGGGTGCGAGGGAGACCCAGTACTTC. Filled out from reference TRBV7-9 and TRBJ2-5, the complete variable domain reads DTGVSQNPRHKITKRGQNVTFRCDPISEHNRLYWYRQTLGQGPEFLTYFQNEAQLEKSRLLSDRFSAERPKGSFSTLEIQRTEQGDSAMYLCASSFHTGARETQYFGPGTRLLVL.

This clone was recorded a few times. The genes are TRBV23-1 and TRBJ2-7; TRBD1 is a possible D gene (5 bases). TRBV23-1 is placed among ORFs of uncertain function. The CDR3 spans 16 residues. This CDR3 is CASSESAHRPSYEQYV. CDR3 DNA: TGCGCCAGCAGTGAATCGGCGCACAGGCCCTCCTACGAGCAGTACGTC.

J is TRBJ2-5 and V is TRBV9; no firm D call. Trimming shortened V by 1 base and J by 2 bases, and 6 bases separated the two germline ends. The CDR3 loop spans 13 amino acids. The germline CDR1 and CDR2 sequences are SGDLS and YYNGEE. The CDR3 DNA reads TGTGCCAGCAGCGTAAATATACAAGAGACCCAGTACTTC. Translation: CASSVNIQETQYF. The complete variable domain, with remaining parts taken from reference TRBV9 and TRBJ2-5, reads DSGVTQTPKHLITATGQRVTLRCSPRSGDLSVYWYQQSLDQGLQFLIQYYNGEERAKGNILERFSAQQFPDLHSELNLSSLELGDSALYFCASSVNIQETQYFGPGTRLLVL.

This chain uses TRBV19 with TRBJ1-3; D is unresolved. Trimming took 8 bases from V and 2 from J, leaving 4 bases between them. This CDR3 contains 11 residues. Germline V gene lookup returns CDR1 LNHDA and CDR2 SQIVND (reference sequence). CDR3 sequence reads: CASSTGNTIYF. In DNA form, the CDR3 reads TGTGCCAGTTCCACTGGAAACACCATATATTTT.

This chain joins TRBV18 and TRBJ1-4; 9 nucleotides align to TRBD1. The CDR3 is made up of 16 amino acids. The V and J ends lost 4 bases and 7 bases, in that order; junction bases with no gene match: 10. Germline V gene sequence: CDR1 KGHSH, CDR2 LQKENI. The CDR3 reads CASSQNPGQGFEKLFF. The CDR3 DNA follows: TGTGCCAGCTCACAAAATCCGGGACAGGGTTTTGAAAAACTGTTTTTT.

V usage is TRBV5-4 and J usage is TRBJ1-4; TRBD1 might be the D (5 bases). The CDR3 is made up of 12 amino acids. The germline gives CDR1 SGHNT, CDR2 YYREEE (reference sequence). The V end lost 5 bases, the J end lost 8 bases, and 10 bases lay between the germline ends. Here the CDR3 DNA reads TGTGCCAGCAGTCAGGAGGGGGAAAAACTGTTTTTT. This encodes CASSQEGEKLFF.

The chain is built from TRBV6-5 and TRBJ2-7; D is possibly TRBD1 (5 bases). The CDR3 covers 15 residues. V was cut by 2 bases and J by 4 bases, with 15 bases left in between. In germline, CDR1 is MNHEY, CDR2 SVGAGI. Here the CDR3 reads CASSYSRGAGYEQYV. CDR3 nucleotide sequence: TGTGCCAGCAGTTACAGTAGGGGCGCAGGGTACGAGCAGTACGTC.

This chain joins TRBV6-5 and TRBJ2-2; 8 bases match TRBD1. Germline CDR1 reads MNHEY; CDR2 reads SVGAGI. The CDR3 is made up of 15 amino acids. V was clipped by 4 bases and J by 5 bases; unmatched bases: 6. The DNA for the CDR3 is TGTGCCAGCAGTTTCGGGGACAGGATGACCGGGGAGCTGTTTTTT. Encoded protein: CASSFGDRMTGELFF.

In DNA form, the CDR3 reads TGTGCCAGCAGTACACAGGGGGGGAATGAAAAACTGTTTTTT. Protein: CASSTQGGNEKLFF. V is TRBV6-5 and J is TRBJ1-4; 8 bases are shared with TRBD1. V gave up 5 bases and J gave up 5 bases; unmatched junction bases: 4. Germline V lookup: CDR1 MNHEY, CDR2 SVGAGI. The CDR3 spans 14 residues.

Only one count was recorded for this clone. This sequence joins TRBV19 and TRBJ1-5; D is possibly TRBD1 (5 bases). Germline assignment: CDR1 LNHDA and CDR2 SQIVND (reference sequence). This CDR3 comprises 12 residues. The CDR3 is CMAGDSNQPQHF. In DNA form, the CDR3 reads TGTATGGCGGGGGATAGCAATCAGCCCCAGCATTTT.

The rearrangement joins TRBV6-1 to TRBJ1-4; possible D gene TRBD1, 6 bases. Germline V CDR1 and CDR2: MNHNS, SASEGT. This CDR3 is 14 amino acids long. Trimming removed 2 bases from V and 6 bases from J, with 10 bases in between. This chain's CDR3 is CASSESTGDEKLFF. In DNA, the CDR3 is TGTGCCAGCAGTGAATCGACAGGAGATGAAAAACTGTTTTTT.

The J gene is TRBJ2-5, the V gene TRBV18; D remains unclear. The CDR3 has 14 residues. Germline V CDR1 and CDR2: KGHSH, LQKENI. V was pared by 0 bases and J by 3 bases, with 8 bases between. CDR3 protein: CASSPPSPEETQYF. In nucleotides, the CDR3 is TGTGCCAGCTCACCACCAAGTCCGGAAGAGACCCAGTACTTC.

This chain uses TRBV24-1 with TRBJ1-2; perhaps TRBD1 as D (6 bases). This CDR3 comprises 14 residues. Per the germline V gene, CDR1 is KGHDR and CDR2 is SFDVKD. Trimming cost V 4 bases and J 7 bases, with 15 bases left between them. The CDR3 here is CATSERDKRRGYTF. CDR3 DNA: TGTGCCACCAGTGAGAGGGACAAACGACGTGGCTACACCTTC.

The chain carries TRBV18 and TRBJ2-2, with 9 bases lining up with TRBD1. This CDR3 comprises 15 residues. Trimming took 3 bases from V and 8 from J; bases not matched to a gene: 7. CDR1 and CDR2 (germline): KGHSH, LQKENI. In nucleotides, the CDR3 is TGTGCCAGCTCACCCGTTACAGGGGGCGAGGGGGAGCTGTTTTTT. Translation: CASSPVTGGEGELFF.